Below, 24 T cell receptor beta chains from the same sample are listed, as sequenced in a study of T-cell reconstitution after alpha-beta-depleted transplantation in children. As it was prepared, the TCRbeta library received unique molecular identifiers. TCRdb fed the PCR reads into MiXCR, producing one record per CDR3 protein. The sample contains about 200,000 distinct CDR3 sequences, about 7% of which appear only once. The sequencing here drew on PBMCs, taken before TCRalphabeta/CD19-depleted stem cell transplant. These receptors all come from a boy aged 2 to 9 with acute lymphoblastic leukemia, due to receive a stem cell transplant.

This clonotype has a count of ten or more. CDR3 nucleotides: TGCAGTGCTAGAGTGCAATTATGGGGCTACACCTTC. This codes for CSARVQLWGYTF. J is TRBJ1-2 and V is TRBV20-1; D remains unclear. CDR3 length: 12 amino acids. The germline V gene has CDR1 DFQATT and CDR2 SNEGSKA (reference sequence). V lost 1 base and J lost 8, with 11 bases in between.

This clonotype was seen many times. This chain connects TRBV9 to TRBJ1-1; D is unresolved. Germline CDR1 SGDLS, CDR2 YYNGEE. The CDR3 covers 14 residues. V lost 0 bases and J lost 6, with 12 bases in between. The DNA for the CDR3 is TGTGCCAGCAGCGTAGGCACCCAAGGAGCTGAAGCTTTCTTT. It yields the protein CASSVGTQGAEAFF.

This chain uses TRBV7-2 with TRBJ2-2; D gene uncertain. The CDR3 consists of 14 residues. Trimming took 0 bases from V and 4 from J, leaving 6 bases between them. In germline, CDR1 is SGHTA, CDR2 FQGNSA. CDR3 loop: CASSLAQATGELFF. For the CDR3, the DNA is TGTGCCAGCAGCTTAGCCCAGGCCACCGGGGAGCTGTTTTTT.

The table lists this clonotype with many counts. The chain has TRBV5-1 and TRBJ2-2; D unclear. The CDR3 is made up of 15 amino acids. Germline CDR1 SGHRS, CDR2 YFSETQ. V gave up 0 bases and J gave up 4 bases, with 10 bases separating them. The CDR3 DNA sequence: TGCGCCAGCAGCTTGGACGGCTTCCTCACCGGGGAGCTGTTTTTT. Translation gives CASSLDGFLTGELFF. Variable domain in full (rest from reference TRBV5-1 and TRBJ2-2): KAGVTQTPRYLIKTRGQQVTLSCSPISGHRSVSWYQQTPGQGLQFLFEYFSETQRNKGNFPGRFSGRQFSNSRSEMNVSTLELGDSALYLCASSLDGFLTGELFFGEGSRLTVL.

This clonotype was counted at least ten times. The V and J genes are TRBV25-1 and TRBJ2-7; D is uncertain. V dropped 5 bases and J dropped 4 bases, with 12 bases sitting between them. Looked up from germline, CDR1 is MGHDK and CDR2 is SYGVNS. This CDR3 contains 13 residues. This chain's CDR3 is CASSSRIDYEQYF. CDR3 DNA: TGTGCCAGCAGTTCTAGGATAGATTACGAGCAGTACTTC.

Only a few counts were recorded for this clonotype. The J gene is TRBJ2-1, the V gene TRBV5-1, with 10 bases identical to TRBD2. The CDR3 totals 15 residues. CDR1 SGHRS and CDR2 YFSETQ come from the germline V gene. V trimming: 4 bases; J trimming: 4 bases; junction bases outside the gene matches: 5. The chain's CDR3 is CASSPLAGVYNEQFF. The CDR3 nucleotides are TGCGCCAGCAGCCCCCTAGCGGGGGTGTACAATGAGCAGTTCTTC. Based on the CDR3 plus reference TRBV5-1 and TRBJ2-1, the full variable domain is KAGVTQTPRYLIKTRGQQVTLSCSPISGHRSVSWYQQTPGQGLQFLFEYFSETQRNKGNFPGRFSGRQFSNSRSEMNVSTLELGDSALYLCASSPLAGVYNEQFFGPGTRLTVL.

The table lists this clonotype with many counts. The chain combines TRBV19 with TRBJ2-2; TRBD1 matches at 11 bases. V was pared by 6 bases and J by 5 bases, with 2 bases of the junction left unmatched. The CDR3 contains 14 residues. Germline-derived CDR1 and CDR2 are LNHDA and SQIVND (reference sequence). This chain's CDR3 is CASRDRGRTGELFF. The DNA for the CDR3 is TGTGCCAGTAGGGACAGGGGGCGTACCGGGGAGCTGTTTTTT.

This clonotype showed up just a few times. The genes are TRBV10-3 and TRBJ2-5; 10 nucleotides match TRBD2. This CDR3 comprises 16 residues. CDR1 is ENHRY and CDR2 is SYGVKD in the germline V gene. V was clipped by 8 bases and J by 0 bases; unmatched bases: 9. In nucleotides, the CDR3 is TGTGCCATCCCCTGGCGGCTAGCGGGAGACCAAGAGACCCAGTACTTC. As protein: CAIPWRLAGDQETQYF.

The genes are TRBV20-1 and TRBJ2-5; D ambiguous. This CDR3 comprises 14 residues. The ends were cut back, 3 bases at V and 2 bases at J, with 13 bases in the middle. Germline CDR1 is DFQATT and CDR2 is SNEGSKA (reference sequence). CDR3 DNA sequence: TGCAGTGCTAGTATGTTTGAGACTCAAGAGACCCAGTACTTC. Protein: CSASMFETQETQYF.

This clonotype came up a few times. This chain joins TRBV7-9 and TRBJ1-1, with D maybe TRBD1 (5 bases). The CDR3 is made up of 16 amino acids. Germline values: CDR1 SEHNR, CDR2 FQNEAQ (reference sequence). Trimming removed 2 bases from V and 2 bases from J, with 15 bases in between. CDR3 in amino acids: CASSLSAGTVNTEAFF. DNA for the CDR3: TGTGCCAGCAGCTTATCGGCCGGGACGGTAAACACTGAAGCTTTCTTT.

This clonotype turned up a few times. The V call is TRBV18, the J call TRBJ1-6; D call uncertain. The germline V and J ends were trimmed by 6 bases and 4 bases, with 10 bases remaining between them. The CDR3 loop spans 14 amino acids. CDR1 and CDR2 (germline): KGHSH, LQKENI. The CDR3 nucleotides read TGTGCCAGCTCCCGGGCAGTTTATAATTCACCCCTCCACTTT. Translating it yields CASSRAVYNSPLHF.

The rearrangement links TRBV11-2 to TRBJ2-1; D is uncertain. V lost 5 bases to trimming and J lost 12 bases, with 14 bases between them. CDR1 is SGHAT and CDR2 is FQNNGV in the germline V gene. This CDR3 has 12 amino acids. For the CDR3, the DNA is TGTGCCAGCAGCCAATCTGGCAGCACGCAGTTCTTC. It translates to CASSQSGSTQFF. Full variable domain (outside the CDR3, taken from reference TRBV11-2 and TRBJ2-1): EAGVAQSPRYKIIEKRQSVAFWCNPISGHATLYWYQQILGQGPKLLIQFQNNGVVDDSQLPKDRFSAERLKGVDSTLKIQPAKLEDSAVYLCASSQSGSTQFFGPGTRLTVL.

There are a few counts of this clonotype. This chain connects TRBV20-1 to TRBJ2-7, with a possible D match to TRBD1 (6 bases). The CDR3 runs to 14 residues. Trimming stripped 0 bases from V and 7 bases from J, with 16 bases between. Germline V gene data show CDR1 as DFQATT and CDR2 as SNEGSKA (reference sequence). The DNA for the CDR3 is TGCAGTGCTAGAGACCCCACAGGGTCGAGAGAGCAGTACTTC. It yields the protein CSARDPTGSREQYF.

This clonotype was counted at least ten times. The CDR3 DNA sequence: TGCGCCAGCAGCCCCGGGACAGGACTATTGACAGATACGCAGTATTTT. Its protein is CASSPGTGLLTDTQYF. The chain uses TRBV5-1 and TRBJ2-3; the match to TRBD1 covers 8 bases. The germline CDR1 and CDR2 sequences are SGHRS and YFSETQ. V dropped 4 bases and J dropped 3; count of bases not matched to a gene: 10. The CDR3 has 16 amino acids. Complete variable domain (other parts from reference TRBV5-1 and TRBJ2-3): KAGVTQTPRYLIKTRGQQVTLSCSPISGHRSVSWYQQTPGQGLQFLFEYFSETQRNKGNFPGRFSGRQFSNSRSEMNVSTLELGDSALYLCASSPGTGLLTDTQYFGPGTRLTVL.

In this sample, this clonotype turned up many times. The V and J genes are TRBV6-5 and TRBJ2-1; 7 nucleotides match TRBD2. V trimming: 7 bases; J trimming: 2 bases; junction bases outside the gene matches: 11. Germline V gives CDR1 MNHEY, CDR2 SVGAGI. CDR3 length: 16 residues. The CDR3 DNA sequence: TGTGCCAGCACCCCCGGTGGACTAGAGACCTACAATGAGCAGTTCTTC. Translation: CASTPGGLETYNEQFF.

V and J are TRBV7-3 and TRBJ2-7; D gene unclear. This CDR3 contains 18 residues. Between the trimmed V and J ends, which lost 3 bases and 2 bases, there was a span of 23 bases. From germline, CDR1 is SGHTA and CDR2 FQGTGA. The CDR3 DNA reads as TGTGCCAGCAGCTTCCCACCCCTCACTTCGATTGAGACCTACGAGCAGTACTTC. It encodes CASSFPPLTSIETYEQYF.

This clonotype was seen more than once but under ten times. The rearrangement uses TRBV20-1 and TRBJ2-1; 8 bases are a match to TRBD2. The CDR3 covers 14 residues. The germline gives CDR1 DFQATT, CDR2 SNEGSKA (reference sequence). The CDR3 DNA is TGCGGATGCCTCCCCCGGGAGGGCTTTGATGAGCAGTTCTTC. Encoded protein: CGCLPREGFDEQFF.

There are a few counts of this clonotype. The CDR3 region is CASSQTAGFYYGYTF. The CDR3 DNA is TGCGCCAGCAGCCAAACCGCAGGGTTTTACTATGGCTACACCTTC. J is TRBJ1-2 and V is TRBV4-3; D might be TRBD1 (5 bases). The germline V gene has CDR1 LGHNA and CDR2 YSLEER. This CDR3 contains 15 residues. Deletions cut 2 bases from V and 3 bases from J, with 13 bases between.

This clonotype appeared many times. The chain employs TRBV19 and TRBJ1-1; D ambiguous. V lost 0 bases, J lost 4 bases, and 6 bases lay in between. This CDR3 has 13 residues. Germline-derived CDR1 and CDR2 are LNHDA and SQIVND (reference sequence). The CDR3 spells CASSIEASTEAFF. DNA of the CDR3: TGTGCCAGTAGTATAGAGGCGAGCACTGAAGCTTTCTTT.

This clonotype was detected once. The chain uses TRBV29-1 and TRBJ2-1; the match to TRBD2 covers 8 bases. Germline V CDR1 and CDR2: SQVTM, ANQGSEA. This CDR3 is built from 15 residues. The ends lost 7 bases at V and 6 bases at J; junction bases unmatched: 14. The CDR3 region has the DNA TGCAGCGGACGGACTAGCTTCGAGAGAGGCAATGAGCAGTTCTTC. This sequence encodes CSGRTSFERGNEQFF.

This clonotype was picked up many times. This chain uses TRBV20-1 with TRBJ2-7; weak D call: TRBD2 (5 bases). Germline values: CDR1 DFQATT, CDR2 SNEGSKA (reference sequence). The V end lost 0 bases, the J end lost 0 bases, and 12 bases lay between the germline ends. The CDR3 is made up of 15 amino acids. CDR3 DNA: TGCAGTGCTAGAGATTGGGCGGGTAGCTCCTACGAGCAGTACTTC. Its translation is CSARDWAGSSYEQYF.

This clonotype was found many times. The chain recombines TRBV5-1 with TRBJ2-4; 9 bases fit TRBD1. Germline values: CDR1 SGHRS, CDR2 YFSETQ. The CDR3 runs to 14 residues. J was trimmed by 7 bases and V by 4 bases; bases with no gene match: 6. CDR3 DNA sequence: TGCGCCAGCAGCCTGACAGGGGGGGCCAACATTCAGTACTTC. Translated, it gives CASSLTGGANIQYF. The full variable domain, completed using reference TRBV5-1 and TRBJ2-4, is KAGVTQTPRYLIKTRGQQVTLSCSPISGHRSVSWYQQTPGQGLQFLFEYFSETQRNKGNFPGRFSGRQFSNSRSEMNVSTLELGDSALYLCASSLTGGANIQYFGAGTRLSVL.

This clonotype was recorded a few times. V usage is TRBV7-2 and J usage is TRBJ2-3, with 9 bases that match TRBD2. J lost 1 base, V lost 5 bases, and 7 bases had no gene match. The V gene's germline CDR1 is SGHTA and CDR2 FQGNSA. CDR3 size: 16 residues. The CDR3 loop is CASSQRAGGGTDTQYF. The DNA for the CDR3 is TGTGCCAGCAGCCAAAGAGCGGGAGGAGGCACAGATACGCAGTATTTT.

This clonotype occurred a few times. This chain links TRBV5-6 with TRBJ2-7; the match to TRBD2 covers 9 bases. V lost 2 bases to trimming and J lost 4 bases; unmatched junction nucleotides: 4. Germline-derived CDR1 and CDR2 are SGHDT and YYEEEE. The CDR3 has 14 amino acids. The CDR3 bases are TGTGCCAGCAGCTTAGGGACTAGCCTATACGAGCAGTACTTC. Its translation: CASSLGTSLYEQYF.